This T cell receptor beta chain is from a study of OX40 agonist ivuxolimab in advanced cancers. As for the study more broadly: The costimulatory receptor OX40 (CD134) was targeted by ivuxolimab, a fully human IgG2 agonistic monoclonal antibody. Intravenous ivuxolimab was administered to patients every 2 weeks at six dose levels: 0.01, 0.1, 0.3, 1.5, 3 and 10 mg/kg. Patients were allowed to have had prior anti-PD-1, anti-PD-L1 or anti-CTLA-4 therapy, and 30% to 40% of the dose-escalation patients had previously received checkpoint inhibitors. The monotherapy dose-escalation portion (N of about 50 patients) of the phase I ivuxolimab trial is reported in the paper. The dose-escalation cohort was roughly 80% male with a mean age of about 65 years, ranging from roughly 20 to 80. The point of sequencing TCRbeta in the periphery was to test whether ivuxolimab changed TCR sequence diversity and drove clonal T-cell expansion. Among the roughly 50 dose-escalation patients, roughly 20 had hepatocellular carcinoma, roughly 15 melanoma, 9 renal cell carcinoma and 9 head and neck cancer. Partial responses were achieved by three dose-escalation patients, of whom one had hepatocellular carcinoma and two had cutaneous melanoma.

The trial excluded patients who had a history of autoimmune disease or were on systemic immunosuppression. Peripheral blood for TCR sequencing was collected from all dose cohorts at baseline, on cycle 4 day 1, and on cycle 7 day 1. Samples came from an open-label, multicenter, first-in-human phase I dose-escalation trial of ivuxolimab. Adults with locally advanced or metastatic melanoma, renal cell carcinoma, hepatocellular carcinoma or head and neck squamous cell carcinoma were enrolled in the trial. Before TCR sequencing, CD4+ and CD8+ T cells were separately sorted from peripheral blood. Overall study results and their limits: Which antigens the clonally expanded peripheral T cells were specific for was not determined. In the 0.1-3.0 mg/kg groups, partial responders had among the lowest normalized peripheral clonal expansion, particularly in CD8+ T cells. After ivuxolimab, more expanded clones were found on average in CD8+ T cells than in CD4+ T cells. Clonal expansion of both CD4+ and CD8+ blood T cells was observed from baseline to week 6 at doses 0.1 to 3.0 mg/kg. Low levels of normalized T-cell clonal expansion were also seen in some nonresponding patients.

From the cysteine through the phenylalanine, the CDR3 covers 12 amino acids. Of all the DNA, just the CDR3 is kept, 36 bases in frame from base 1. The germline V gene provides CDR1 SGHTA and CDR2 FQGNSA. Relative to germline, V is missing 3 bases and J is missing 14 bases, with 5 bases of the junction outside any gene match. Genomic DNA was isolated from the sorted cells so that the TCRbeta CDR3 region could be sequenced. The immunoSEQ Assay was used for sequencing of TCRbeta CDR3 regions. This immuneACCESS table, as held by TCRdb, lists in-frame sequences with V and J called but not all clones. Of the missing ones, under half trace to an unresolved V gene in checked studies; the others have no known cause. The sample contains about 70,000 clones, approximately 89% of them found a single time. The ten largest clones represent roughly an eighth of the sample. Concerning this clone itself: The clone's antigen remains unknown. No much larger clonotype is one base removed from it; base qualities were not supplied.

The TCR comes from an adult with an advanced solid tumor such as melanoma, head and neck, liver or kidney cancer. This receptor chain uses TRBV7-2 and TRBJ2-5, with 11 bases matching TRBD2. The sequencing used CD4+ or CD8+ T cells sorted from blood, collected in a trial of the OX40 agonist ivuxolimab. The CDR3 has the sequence CASSLSLAGGYF. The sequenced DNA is TGTGCCAGCAGCTTGTCGCTAGCGGGGGGTTACTTC. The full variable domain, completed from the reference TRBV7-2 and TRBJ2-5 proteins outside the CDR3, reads GAGVSQSPSNKVTEKGKDVELRCDPISGHTALYWYRQSLGQGLEFLIYFQGNSAPDKSGLPSDRFSAERTGGSVSTLTIQRTQQEDSAVYLCASSLSLAGGYFGPGTRLLVL.